The TCR beta chain under discussion was sequenced for a study of regulatory T cells in long-lasting Graves disease. Arm-PCR of CDR3 regions and iRepertoire HTBI primers were the basis on which TCR beta libraries were built. TCRdb redid the calling of the multiplex PCR reads with MiXCR, one entry per CDR3 protein. Counted here are 400,000 to 650,000 distinct CDR3 sequences, around 15% occurring once; the ten biggest clones make up approximately 25%. There are many counts of this clonotype. The length of the CDR3 is 13 residues. Germline V gene data show CDR1 as SGDLS and CDR2 as YYNGEE. The V and J ends lost 0 bases and 4 bases respectively, with 5 bases between them. The time point: newly diagnosed GD, antithyroid drugs for less than 3 months. Construction of the TCR library relied on RNA isolated from PBMCs. Per American Thyroid Association guidelines, Graves' disease was diagnosed. Another study also made use of these data, one on T cells in Graves' hyperthyroidism and ophthalmopathy. From that report: Most thyroid clonotypes expanded above 0.001 were also detected in blood.

The specimen was peripheral blood mononuclear cells (PBMCs), collected at new diagnosis, from a patient treated with antithyroid drugs. The chain uses TRBV9 and TRBJ2-1; D is unclear. This sequence originates from a woman aged 35-65 years with Graves disease. The DNA for the CDR3 is TGTGCCAGCAGCGTAGAGCAGTACAATGAGCAGTTCTTC. Translating it yields CASSVEQYNEQFF.